This TCR beta chain stems from a study of tumor-infiltrating lymphocytes in oesophageal squamous cell carcinoma. From the PCR reads, TCRdb called clonotypes with MiXCR, one entry per CDR3 protein. The table records over 8,000 distinct CDR3 sequences, about two thirds of them present only once. CDR3 length: 13 residues. The germline V and J ends were trimmed by 6 bases and 4 bases, with 12 bases remaining between them. Germline assignment: CDR1 SGHAT and CDR2 FQNNGV. The J gene is TRBJ1-1, the V gene TRBV11-2; a possible D gene is TRBD1 (5 bases). The TCR originated in a female donor with esophageal squamous cell carcinoma. The sample comprised esophageal tumor tissue. The CDR3 is CASRPGWATEAFF. CDR3 DNA sequence: TGTGCCAGCAGGCCAGGGTGGGCCACTGAAGCTTTCTTT.